Detailed here is one T cell receptor (beta chain). Its antigen is unknown. Three rounds of nested PCR, following a modified ARM-PCR protocol, produced the TCRbeta library. TCRdb re-analysed the multiplex PCR reads in MiXCR, keeping a single row per CDR3 protein. The data show over 130,000 distinct CDR3 sequences, approximately 70% seen once. This sample stems from a study of tumor and adjacent non-tumor tissue in lung cancer. Study-level background: Aged roughly 30 to 76 years, patients included about 11 men and about 5 women with stage I to III disease. Samples averaged about 3.8 million productive TCRbeta reads each. Study observations and caveats: TCR diversity was significantly greater in tumor than normal lung tissue.

V lost 6 bases and J lost 0, with 12 bases in between. CDR3 size: 14 residues. CDR1 is MNHNY and CDR2 is SVGAGI in the germline V gene (reference sequence). The template was RNA from unsorted bulk tissue. The chain has TRBV6-6 and TRBJ2-7; D perhaps matches TRBD1 (6 bases). The clonotype comes from a man aged 60-69 years with small cell lung cancer. Sample: lung tumor tissue. CDR3 nucleotide sequence: TGTGCCAGCAGATGGGACATGAGCTCCTACGAGCAGTACTTC. Translated, it gives CASRWDMSSYEQYF.